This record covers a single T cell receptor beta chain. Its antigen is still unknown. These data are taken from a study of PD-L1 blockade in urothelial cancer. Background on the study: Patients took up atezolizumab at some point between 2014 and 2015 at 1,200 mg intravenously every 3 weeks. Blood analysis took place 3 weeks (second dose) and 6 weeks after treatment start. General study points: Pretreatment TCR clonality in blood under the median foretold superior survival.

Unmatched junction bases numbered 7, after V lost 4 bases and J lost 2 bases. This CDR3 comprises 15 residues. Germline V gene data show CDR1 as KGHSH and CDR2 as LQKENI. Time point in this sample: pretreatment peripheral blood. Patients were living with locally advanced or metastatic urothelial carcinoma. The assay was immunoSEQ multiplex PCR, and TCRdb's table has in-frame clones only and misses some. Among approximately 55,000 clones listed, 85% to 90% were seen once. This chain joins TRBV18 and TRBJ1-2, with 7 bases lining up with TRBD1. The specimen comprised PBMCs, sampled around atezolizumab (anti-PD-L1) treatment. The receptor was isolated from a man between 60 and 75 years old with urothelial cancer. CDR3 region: CASSRLQQGNYGYTF. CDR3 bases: TGTGCCAGCTCACGACTACAACAGGGGAACTATGGCTACACCTTC.